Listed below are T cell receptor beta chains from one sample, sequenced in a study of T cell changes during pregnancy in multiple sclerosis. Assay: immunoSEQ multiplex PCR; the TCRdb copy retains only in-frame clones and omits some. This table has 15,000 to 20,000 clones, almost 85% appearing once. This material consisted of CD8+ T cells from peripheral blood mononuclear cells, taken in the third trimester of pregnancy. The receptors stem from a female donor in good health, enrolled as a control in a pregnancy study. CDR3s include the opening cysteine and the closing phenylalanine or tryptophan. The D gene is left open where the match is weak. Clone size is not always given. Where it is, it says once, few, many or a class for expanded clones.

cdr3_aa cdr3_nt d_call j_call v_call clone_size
CASSWTGGSGDEQYF TGCGCCAGCAGCTGGACAGGGGGGAGTGGTGACGAGCAGTACTTC TRBD1 TRBJ2-7 TRBV5-1 NA
CASSHAGTLDYEQYF TGTGCCAGCAGCCACGCCGGGACTTTGGACTACGAGCAGTACTTC NA TRBJ2-7 TRBV14 NA
CASSTWTGGIYGYTF TGTGCCAGTAGTACCTGGACAGGGGGCATCTATGGCTACACCTTC TRBD1 TRBJ1-2 TRBV19 NA
CASSPPGTQYF TGTGCCAGCAGCCCCCCCGGTACGCAGTATTTT NA TRBJ2-3 TRBV5-8 NA
CASSKGAGTSGYGYTF TGTGCCAGCAGTAAAGGGGCCGGCACATCAGGTTATGGCTACACCTTC NA TRBJ1-2 TRBV2 NA
CASDKGEGNIQYF TGTGCCAGCGACAAAGGGGAGGGAAACATTCAGTACTTC TRBD2 TRBJ2-4 TRBV7-9 NA
CASSQGLVGNTIYF TGTGCCAGCAGCCAAGGACTAGTCGGAAACACCATATATTTT NA TRBJ1-3 TRBV7-9 NA
CASSYQTGGAETQYF TGTGCCAGCAGTTACCAGACAGGGGGCGCAGAGACCCAGTACTTC TRBD1 TRBJ2-5 TRBV6-5 NA
CASSYGLGTGFAEQFF TGTGCCAGCAGTTACGGGCTTGGGACAGGGTTCGCTGAGCAGTTCTTC TRBD1 TRBJ2-1 TRBV6-5 NA
CASSQGGRGGTDTQYF TGTGCCAGCAGCCAGGGGGGCAGGGGAGGCACAGATACGCAGTATTTT NA TRBJ2-3 TRBV9 NA
CASSWTGNQPQHF TGTGCCAGCAGTTGGACAGGCAATCAGCCCCAGCATTTT NA TRBJ1-5 TRBV6-5 NA
CASSQTRDTRVYEQYF TGCGCCAGCAGTCAAACCCGGGACACCAGAGTCTACGAGCAGTACTTC NA TRBJ2-7 TRBV23-1 NA
CASSYPGGGRIDGYTF TGTGCCAGCAGTTACCCCGGTGGAGGGCGTATCGATGGCTACACCTTC NA TRBJ1-2 TRBV6-5 NA
CASSLVGTLYEQFF TGTGCCAGCAGCTTAGTTGGGACACTCTATGAGCAGTTCTTC NA TRBJ2-1 TRBV7-9 NA
CASSTTSGSLSYEQYF TGTGCCAGTAGTACCACTAGCGGGAGCCTCAGTTACGAGCAGTACTTC TRBD2 TRBJ2-7 TRBV19 NA
CASSASGRAVDEQFF TGTGCCAGCAGCGCCAGCGGGAGGGCCGTAGATGAGCAGTTCTTC TRBD2 TRBJ2-1 TRBV9 NA
CASSIKSIDRANYGYTF TGTGCCAGTAGTATAAAGTCTATCGACAGAGCTAACTATGGCTACACCTTC NA TRBJ1-2 TRBV19 NA
CASSFTGGDGYTF TGTGCCAGCAGCTTCACGGGGGGGGATGGCTACACCTTC NA TRBJ1-2 TRBV27 NA
CASSKLGQDTEAFF TGTGCCAGCAGCAAACTCGGACAAGACACTGAAGCTTTCTTT NA TRBJ1-1 TRBV16 few
CASSPTPEGAETQYF TGTGCCAGCAGTCCCACTCCGGAGGGGGCCGAGACCCAGTACTTC NA TRBJ2-5 TRBV6-4 medium-sized
CASSVGWGLALDTQYF TGTGCCAGCAGCGTAGGTTGGGGACTAGCGTTAGATACGCAGTATTTT TRBD2 TRBJ2-3 TRBV9 NA
CASSLEGRGNQPQHF TGTGCCAGCAGCTTGGAGGGGCGAGGCAATCAGCCCCAGCATTTT NA TRBJ1-5 TRBV7-8 once
CASSPGLAGRQETQYF TGTGCCAGCAGCCCCGGACTAGCGGGCCGCCAAGAGACCCAGTACTTC TRBD2 TRBJ2-5 TRBV13 NA
CASSLWQGPRSGANVLTF TGTGCCAGCAGCTTATGGCAGGGGCCCCGCTCTGGGGCCAACGTCCTGACTTTC NA TRBJ2-6 TRBV7-8 NA
CAWSVSRSGSAFF TGTGCCTGGAGTGTGAGCAGGTCCGGGAGCGCTTTCTTT NA TRBJ1-1 TRBV30 few
CASTLAAGGAQYF TGTGCCAGCACTCTAGCGGCCGGCGGGGCCCAGTACTTC TRBD2 TRBJ2-7 TRBV28 few
CASSERQGNTEAFF TGCGCCAGCAGCGAACGACAGGGGAACACTGAAGCTTTCTTT TRBD1 TRBJ1-1 TRBV5-1 NA
CASSLFRDRGRGGELFF TGTGCCAGCAGCCTATTCCGGGACAGGGGCCGAGGCGGGGAGCTGTTTTTT TRBD1 TRBJ2-2 TRBV14 few
CASSDPLGQGSHGYTF TGTGCCAGCAGTGATCCGTTGGGACAGGGGTCGCATGGCTACACCTTC TRBD1 TRBJ1-2 TRBV2 NA